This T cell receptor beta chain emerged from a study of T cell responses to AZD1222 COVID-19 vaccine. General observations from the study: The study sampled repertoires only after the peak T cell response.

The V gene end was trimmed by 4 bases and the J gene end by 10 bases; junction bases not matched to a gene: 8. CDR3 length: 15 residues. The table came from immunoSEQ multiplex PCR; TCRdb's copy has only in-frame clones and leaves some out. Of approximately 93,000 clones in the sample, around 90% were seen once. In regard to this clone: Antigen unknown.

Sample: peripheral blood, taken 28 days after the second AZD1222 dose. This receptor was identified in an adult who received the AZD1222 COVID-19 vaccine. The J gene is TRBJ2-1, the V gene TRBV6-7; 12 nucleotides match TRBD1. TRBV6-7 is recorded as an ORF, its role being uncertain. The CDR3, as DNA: TGTGCCAGCAGTTCCCCGGGACAGGGGGCGCAGGAGCAGTTCTTC. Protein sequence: CASSSPGQGAQEQFF.